The 15 T cell receptor beta chains presented below share a single source sample, sequenced in a study of T-cell memory formation after mild COVID-19. TCRdb redid the calling of the 5' RACE reads with MiXCR, one entry per CDR3 protein. The profile shows a few hundred thousand distinct CDR3 sequences, over 9% of them singletons. Sequencing input: PBMCs or a T cell subset sorted from them (not recorded which). All receptors come from a man younger than 30 who had mild COVID-19 (a few samples of this study predate the infection). Cell type and time point are not known.

At least ten counts were recorded for this clonotype. The genes are TRBV29-1 and TRBJ2-5; D may be TRBD2 (6 bases). V was shortened by 1 base and J by 5 bases, with 8 bases between the two germline ends. The CDR3 runs to 12 residues. Germline V gene data show CDR1 as SQVTM and CDR2 as ANQGSEA. The CDR3 bases are TGCAGCGTTGAAGGGGGGGTGGAGACCCAGTACTTC. This codes for CSVEGGVETQYF.

The sample holds a few counts of this clonotype. The chain employs TRBV12-3 or TRBV12-4 and TRBJ1-4; possible D gene TRBD1, 6 bases. Trimming took 6 bases from V and 7 from J, leaving 18 bases between them. This CDR3 is 15 amino acids long. CDR3 sequence (DNA): TGTGCCAGCAGCCCTAGTGGGAGGGGGAGTGAAAAACTGTTTTTT. Its translation: CASSPSGRGSEKLFF.

This sequence joins TRBV27 and TRBJ2-3; the match to TRBD1 covers 9 bases. This CDR3 is 14 amino acids long. With 6 bases clipped from V and 3 bases from J, the junction kept 4 bases outside the gene matches. The germline CDR1 and CDR2 sequences are MNHEY and SMNVEV (reference sequence). The CDR3 bases are TGTGCCAGCAGGCGGGACAGGGCGACAGATACGCAGTATTTT. Its protein product is CASRRDRATDTQYF.

The chain joins TRBV20-1 to TRBJ2-5, with 7 bases that match TRBD2. From germline, CDR1 is DFQATT and CDR2 SNEGSKA (reference sequence). Trimming at V came to 0 bases and at J to 5 bases, leaving 9 bases not matched to a gene. This CDR3 contains 15 residues. In DNA form, the CDR3 reads TGCAGTGCTAGAGATGCATTAGGGCGGGGGGAGACCCAGTACTTC. Its translation: CSARDALGRGETQYF.

This clonotype was counted many times. The chain couples TRBV20-1 to TRBJ2-7; D might be TRBD2 (6 bases). The CDR3 has 17 residues. The V end lost 4 bases, the J end lost 3 bases, and 25 bases lay between the germline ends. Germline CDR1 is DFQATT and CDR2 is SNEGSKA (reference sequence). The CDR3 is CSAIPPGGKIRNYEQYV. In nucleotides, the CDR3 is TGCAGTGCTATCCCGCCCGGGGGAAAGATTAGAAACTACGAGCAGTACGTC.

The rearrangement links TRBV6-4 to TRBJ2-7, with 7 bases aligning to TRBD2. The CDR3 sequence is 15 residues long. Germline lookup yields CDR1 MRHNA and CDR2 SNTAGT. V lost 3 bases and J lost 6; bases outside the gene matches: 11. The CDR3 region is CASSDPGGRICEQYF. Written as DNA, the CDR3 is TGTGCCAGCAGTGATCCGGGGGGACGCATTTGCGAGCAGTACTTC.

V usage is TRBV4-1 and J usage is TRBJ2-3; D unresolved. V was trimmed by 4 bases and J by 3 bases, leaving 14 bases between them. There are 15 residues in the CDR3. Germline V lookup: CDR1 MGHRA, CDR2 YSYEKL. For the CDR3, the DNA is TGCGCCAGCAGCCTAAGTACCTCAGAGACAGATACGCAGTATTTT. As protein: CASSLSTSETDTQYF.

This clonotype appeared many times. The CDR3 nucleotides are TGTGCCAGCTCCTCCCGGGAGACCCAGTACTTC. Protein: CASSSRETQYF. The V and J genes are TRBV12-3 or TRBV12-4 and TRBJ2-5; D is unresolved. Trimming cost V 8 bases and J 5 bases, with 9 bases left between them. CDR3 length equals 11 residues.

This clonotype was counted between two and nine times. The genes are TRBV3-1 and TRBJ2-5; D perhaps matches TRBD1 (5 bases). Germline CDR1 reads LGHDT; CDR2 reads YNNKEL (reference sequence). This CDR3 contains 16 residues. The V gene lost 0 bases and the J gene lost 5 bases, with 16 bases spanning the gap. The DNA for the CDR3 is TGTGCCAGCAGCCAAGATGGGTGGGGCTCCCAGGAGACCCAGTACTTC. This codes for CASSQDGWGSQETQYF.

The rearrangement joins TRBV7-9 to TRBJ1-2; D remains unclear. The ends were cut back, 4 bases at V and 8 bases at J, with 23 bases in the middle. This CDR3 region has 16 residues. Germline V gene sequence: CDR1 SEHNR, CDR2 FQNEAQ (reference sequence). The CDR3: CASSYRRGKPFEGYTF. CDR3 DNA sequence: TGTGCCAGCAGCTACCGGCGGGGAAAGCCCTTCGAGGGCTACACCTTC.

In this sample, this clonotype turned up many times. The gene calls are TRBV7-2 and TRBJ2-5; TRBD1 aligns across 9 bases. V trimming: 2 bases; J trimming: 5 bases; junction bases outside the gene matches: 6. The CDR3 loop spans 15 amino acids. CDR1 and CDR2 (germline): SGHTA, FQGNSA. CDR3 DNA: TGTGCCAGCAGCTTAAGAACAGGGGGCCCGGAGACCCAGTACTTC. Translated, it gives CASSLRTGGPETQYF. Variable domain in full (rest from reference TRBV7-2 and TRBJ2-5): GAGVSQSPSNKVTEKGKDVELRCDPISGHTALYWYRQSLGQGLEFLIYFQGNSAPDKSGLPSDRFSAERTGGSVSTLTIQRTQQEDSAVYLCASSLRTGGPETQYFGPGTRLLVL.

This clonotype was seen a handful of times. V is TRBV12-3 or TRBV12-4 and J is TRBJ1-1; TRBD1 aligns across 8 bases. The V gene end was trimmed by 5 bases and the J gene end by 11 bases; junction bases not matched to a gene: 4. The CDR3 consists of 11 residues. CDR3 sequence (DNA): TGTGCCAGCAGTCAGGGGGCGCGTGCTTTCTTT. This sequence encodes CASSQGARAFF.

Ten or more counts support this clonotype. This chain uses TRBV19 with TRBJ2-2; 9 nucleotides agree with TRBD1. The CDR3 is 16 residues long. Germline CDR1 LNHDA, CDR2 SQIVND (reference sequence). Germline trimming cut 9 bases from V and 3 bases from J; bases unmatched to any gene: 11. CDR3 sequence: CASLLRGQGDTGELFF. CDR3 DNA sequence: TGTGCCAGCCTTCTCCGGGGACAGGGAGACACCGGGGAGCTGTTTTTT.

This clonotype was seen more than once but under ten times. The chain joins TRBV7-2 to TRBJ2-1; TRBD2 aligns across 10 bases. Germline V gene data show CDR1 as SGHTA and CDR2 as FQGNSA. The V segment lost 5 bases and the J segment 4 bases; nucleotides outside the gene matches: 5. This CDR3 comprises 15 residues. CDR3 amino acids: CASSDPSGGYNEQFF. CDR3 DNA: TGTGCCAGCAGCGACCCTAGCGGGGGTTACAATGAGCAGTTCTTC.

This sequence joins TRBV6-2 or TRBV6-3 and TRBJ1-5; tentatively, D is TRBD1 (6 bases). CDR1 and CDR2 from the germline V gene are MNHEY and SVGEGT. V was cut by 6 bases and J by 2 bases, with 11 bases left in between. The CDR3 totals 14 residues. As DNA, the CDR3 is TGTGCCAGCAGGCCAAACAGGGGCAATCAGCCCCAGCATTTT. Amino acid sequence: CASRPNRGNQPQHF.